The entry below gives a single T cell receptor (beta chain) sequence along with its context. This record belongs to a study of blood T cell repertoires in COVID-19. Study summary: The origin of the acute and convalescent COVID-19 samples was the United States, Italy and Spain. The analysed material was cDNA or gDNA that came from T cells, B-cell-depleted T cells, or PBMCs.

Original analysis: Estimation of nucleated cell counts was performed using reference gene primer amplification. TCRdb keeps only in-frame clones here, not all; method: immunoSEQ multiplex PCR. V and J calls and clone size are copied from that table; D and trimming were computed from the DNA. The sample records about 68,000 clones, 79% being singletons. This CDR3 contains 17 residues. V shed 4 bases, J shed 2 bases, and the junction held 11 bases outside the gene matches. Germline lookup yields CDR1 MDHEN and CDR2 SYDVKM. The receptor's source is a woman in her fifties or sixties with acute or convalescent COVID-19. The V gene is TRBV28, the J gene TRBJ1-2; 9 bases match TRBD1. Source material: peripheral blood. The CDR3 nucleotides read TGTGCCAGCAGTTATACGGTTGGACAGGGGATGAACTATGGCTACACCTTC. Translation: CASSYTVGQGMNYGYTF.